Shown below are 3 T cell receptor beta chains from a single sample sequenced in a study of CD8+CD57+ T cells in acquired aplastic anemia. Individuals selected for sequencing had exhibited CD8+CD57+ cell expansion on flow cytometry. The use of genomic DNA as template underpinned the TCR beta VDJ and CDR3 profiling. Via MiXCR, TCRdb re-called the reads, giving one row per CDR3 protein. The sample shows about 40,000 distinct CDR3 sequences, approximately 63% of them seen only once. The sequencing sample was made of sorted CD4+, CD8+, or CD8+CD57+ T cells (not recorded which) from PBMCs. These receptors all stem from a human donor with aplastic anemia.

This clonotype has a count of ten or more. The chain uses TRBV10-2 and TRBJ2-7; the match to TRBD1 covers 10 bases. V was pared by 7 bases and J by 0 bases, with 6 bases of the junction left unmatched. Per the germline V gene, CDR1 is WSHSY and CDR2 is SAAADI. CDR3 length equals 15 residues. CDR3 coding DNA: TGCGCCAGCAACGCCGGGACAGGGGTCTCCTACGAGCAGTACTTC. Residues: CASNAGTGVSYEQYF.

In nucleotides, the CDR3 is TGTGCCACCAGCAGGCCGCCAGGGACAGGGGTTACTGAAGCTTTCTTT. Translation: CATSRPPGTGVTEAFF. The chain employs TRBV15 and TRBJ1-1; 10 bases map to TRBD1. The junction had 9 bases not matched to a gene; V was cut back by 3 bases and J by 5 bases. The CDR3 loop spans 16 amino acids. CDR1 is LNHNV, CDR2 YYDKDF, per germline (reference sequence).

V gene TRBV7-8 combines with J gene TRBJ2-7; 11 nucleotides match TRBD2. The CDR3 is 16 amino acids. In germline, CDR1 is SGHVS, CDR2 FQNEAQ. Trimming removed 0 bases from V and 3 bases from J; junction bases left unmatched: 4. CDR3 nucleotides: TGTGCCAGCAGCTTAGCTACCGGGACTAGCGGCTACGAGCAGTACTTC. This sequence encodes CASSLATGTSGYEQYF.